This T cell receptor beta chain was profiled in a study of T cell changes during pregnancy in multiple sclerosis. CDR1 and CDR2 from the germline V gene are SGHTA and FQGNSA. The CDR3 is made up of 16 amino acids. The V and J ends lost 3 bases and 4 bases respectively, with 18 bases between them. The protocol was immunoSEQ multiplex PCR, while the TCRdb copy is restricted to in-frame clones and leaves out a portion. The sample lists approximately 64,000 clones, 80% to 95% seen once, with approximately 2.3% in the top ten. This TCR came from a female donor with multiple sclerosis, enrolled in a pregnancy study. The gene calls are TRBV7-2 and TRBJ1-1, with D maybe TRBD1 (5 bases). The sequencing used peripheral blood, collected in the first trimester of pregnancy. For the CDR3, the DNA is TGTGCCAGCAGCTTGGAGGCGGGGGGATTGAGCACTGAAGCTTTCTTT. The encoded protein is CASSLEAGGLSTEAFF.